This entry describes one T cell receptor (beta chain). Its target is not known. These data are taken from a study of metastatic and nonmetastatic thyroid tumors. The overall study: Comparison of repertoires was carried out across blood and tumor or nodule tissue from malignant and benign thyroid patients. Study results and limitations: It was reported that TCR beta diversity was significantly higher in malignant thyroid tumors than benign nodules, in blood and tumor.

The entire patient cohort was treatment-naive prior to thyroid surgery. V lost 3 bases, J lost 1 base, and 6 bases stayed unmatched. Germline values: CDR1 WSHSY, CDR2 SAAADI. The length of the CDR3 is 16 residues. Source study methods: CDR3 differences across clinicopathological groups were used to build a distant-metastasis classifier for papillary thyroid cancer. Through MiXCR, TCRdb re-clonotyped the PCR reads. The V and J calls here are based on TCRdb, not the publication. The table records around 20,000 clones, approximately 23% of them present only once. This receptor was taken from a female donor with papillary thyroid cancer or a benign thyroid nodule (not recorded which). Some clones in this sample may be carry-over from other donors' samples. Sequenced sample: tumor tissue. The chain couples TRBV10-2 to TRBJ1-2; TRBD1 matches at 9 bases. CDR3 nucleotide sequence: TGCGCCAGCAGTGACAACAGGGGGCGTAATAACTATGGCTACACCTTC. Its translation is CASSDNRGRNNYGYTF.